This entry concerns a single T cell receptor beta chain. In the original workflow: Amplification with reference gene primers provided the estimates of nucleated cell counts. Sequencing was performed with immunoSEQ multiplex PCR; in TCRdb, only in-frame clones are kept and a portion is missing. V and J calls and clone size are as listed in that table; D and trimming were resolved from the DNA. The sample includes about 94,000 clones, about 83% of them seen just once. The entry originates in a study of blood T cell repertoires in COVID-19. Across the whole study: Some COVID-19 samples were acute and others convalescent; all came from the United States, Italy and Spain. From T cells, B-cell-depleted T cells, or PBMCs came the material, which was cDNA or gDNA.

CDR3 length: 15 amino acids. Trimming pared 1 base from V and 5 bases from J, leaving 14 bases between. The germline CDR1 and CDR2 sequences are SGHNT and YENEEA. This sequence was found in a human donor in a cohort sampled during active COVID-19. The sequenced sample consisted of peripheral blood. The chain links TRBV11-3 to TRBJ2-5; tentative D call: TRBD2 (6 bases). CDR3 DNA: TGTGCCAGCAGCTTAGCGGGAGAGGGTTCGGAGACCCAGTACTTC. Its protein is CASSLAGEGSETQYF.